The T cell receptor beta chain described here comes from a study of cytomegalovirus exposure and HLA in healthy donors. Study at large: An early data release held 70 million to 90 million unique TCRs from HLA-typed donors. Points from the study as a whole: A later analysis found TCR association rates differed by HLA locus, highest for DRB1 and lowest for HLA-C.

About this clone: Antigen: not known.

The study ran its PCR with 60 Vbeta and 13 Jbeta primers. Generated by immunoSEQ multiplex PCR, the TCRdb table keeps only in-frame clones and is missing some. The top ten clones hold roughly 4.5% of a sample with 100,000 or so clones, 77% of them seen once. Trimming at V came to 4 bases and at J to 7 bases, leaving 4 bases not matched to a gene. Per germline, CDR1 SGHRS and CDR2 YFSETQ. CDR3 length: 13 residues. Sequences were obtained from PBMCs. The V gene is TRBV5-1, the J gene TRBJ2-7; 11 bases align to TRBD1. This sequence originates from a woman in her 40s in good health and CMV-seronegative. The CDR3 DNA reads TGCGCCAGCAGCGAAGGGACAGGGGGAGAGCAGTACTTC. Translated, it gives CASSEGTGGEQYF.